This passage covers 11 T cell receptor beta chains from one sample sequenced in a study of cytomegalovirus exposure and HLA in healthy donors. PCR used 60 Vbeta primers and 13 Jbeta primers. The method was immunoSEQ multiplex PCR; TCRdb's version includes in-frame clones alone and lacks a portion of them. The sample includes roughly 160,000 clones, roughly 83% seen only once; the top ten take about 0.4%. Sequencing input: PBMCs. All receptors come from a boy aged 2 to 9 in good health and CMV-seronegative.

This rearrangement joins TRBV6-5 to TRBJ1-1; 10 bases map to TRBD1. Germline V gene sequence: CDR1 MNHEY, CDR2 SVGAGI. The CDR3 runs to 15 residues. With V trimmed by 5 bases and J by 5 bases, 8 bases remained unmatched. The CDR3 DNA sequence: TGTGCCAGCAGTAAAACGGGACAGGGGTCGACTGAAGCTTTCTTT. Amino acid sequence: CASSKTGQGSTEAFF.

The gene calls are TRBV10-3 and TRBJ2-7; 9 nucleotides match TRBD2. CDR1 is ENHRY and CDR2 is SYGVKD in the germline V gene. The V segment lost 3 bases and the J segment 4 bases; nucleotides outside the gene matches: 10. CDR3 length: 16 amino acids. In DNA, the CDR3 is TGTGCCATCAGTGACCCGGGACTAGCTGACGCTTACGAGCAGTACTTC. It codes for CAISDPGLADAYEQYF.

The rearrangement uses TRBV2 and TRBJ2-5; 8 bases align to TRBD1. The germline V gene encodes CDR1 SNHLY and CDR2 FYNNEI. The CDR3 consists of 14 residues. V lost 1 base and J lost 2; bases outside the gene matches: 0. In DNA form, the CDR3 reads TGTGCCAGCAGTGAAGACAGGGGGCAAGAGACCCAGTACTTC. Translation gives CASSEDRGQETQYF.

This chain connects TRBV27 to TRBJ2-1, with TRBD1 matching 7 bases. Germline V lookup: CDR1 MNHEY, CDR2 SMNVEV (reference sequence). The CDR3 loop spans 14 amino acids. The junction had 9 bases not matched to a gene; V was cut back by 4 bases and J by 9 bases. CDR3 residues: CASSSYRGNGEQFF. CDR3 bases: TGTGCCAGCAGTTCTTACAGGGGAAACGGTGAGCAGTTCTTC.

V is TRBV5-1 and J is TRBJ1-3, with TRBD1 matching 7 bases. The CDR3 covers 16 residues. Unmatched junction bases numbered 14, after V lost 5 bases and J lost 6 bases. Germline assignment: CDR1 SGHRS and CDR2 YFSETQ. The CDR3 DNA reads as TGCGCCAGCAGACAAGACAGGGACTCACCTTTAAACACCATATATTTT. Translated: CASRQDRDSPLNTIYF.

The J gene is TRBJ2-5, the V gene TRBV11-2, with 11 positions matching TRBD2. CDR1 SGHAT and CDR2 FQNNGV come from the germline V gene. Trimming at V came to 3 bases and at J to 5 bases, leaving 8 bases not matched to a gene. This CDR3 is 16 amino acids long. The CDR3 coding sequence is TGTGCCAGCAGCTTCCGCCGGGCTAGCGGGAGGGAGACCCAGTACTTC. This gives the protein CASSFRRASGRETQYF.

The CDR3 DNA is TGTGCCAGCAGCTTATGGGCGTTCAGCGGGAGGCGAAACAATGAGCAGTTCTTC. Amino acids: CASSLWAFSGRRNNEQFF. This chain joins TRBV7-8 and TRBJ2-1; 9 nucleotides align to TRBD2. The V gene end was trimmed by 2 bases and the J gene end by 5 bases; junction bases not matched to a gene: 13. In germline, CDR1 is SGHVS, CDR2 FQNEAQ. The CDR3 covers 18 residues.

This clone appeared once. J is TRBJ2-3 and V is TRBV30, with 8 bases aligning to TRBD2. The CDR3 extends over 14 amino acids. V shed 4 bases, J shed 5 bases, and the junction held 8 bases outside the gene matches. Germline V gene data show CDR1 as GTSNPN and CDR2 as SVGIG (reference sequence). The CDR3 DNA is TGTGCCTGGACACCAGCGGGAGTTCTAGATACGCAGTATTTT. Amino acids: CAWTPAGVLDTQYF.

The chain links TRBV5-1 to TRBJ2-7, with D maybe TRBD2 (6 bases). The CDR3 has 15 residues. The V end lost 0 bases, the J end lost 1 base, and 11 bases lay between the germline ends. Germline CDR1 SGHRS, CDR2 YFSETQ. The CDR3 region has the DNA TGCGCCAGCAGCTTGGGACTAGAGGGATCCTACGAGCAGTACTTC. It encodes CASSLGLEGSYEQYF.

In nucleotides, the CDR3 is TGTGCCAGCAGCCAATTTGAGGGTGTAACTTTCTTT. Translated: CASSQFEGVTFF. The gene calls are TRBV4-2 and TRBJ1-1, with D unresolved. V was cut by 2 bases and J by 12 bases, with 13 bases left in between. Germline V gene lookup returns CDR1 LGHNA and CDR2 YNFKEQ. The CDR3 consists of 12 residues.

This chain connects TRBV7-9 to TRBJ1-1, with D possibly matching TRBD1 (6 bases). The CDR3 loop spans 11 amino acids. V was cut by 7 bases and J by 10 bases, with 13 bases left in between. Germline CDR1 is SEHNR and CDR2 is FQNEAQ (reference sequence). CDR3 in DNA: TGTGCCAGCACGGGACAAAGTGGAGCTTTCTTT. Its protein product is CASTGQSGAFF.